These T cell receptor beta chains were read from a single sample in a study of T cell responses to AZD1222 COVID-19 vaccine. Libraries were prepared by immunoSEQ multiplex PCR; TCRdb keeps only in-frame clonotypes and omits some of them. The data contain 150,000 to 200,000 clones, under 95% of them singletons. Here the sequenced sample was peripheral blood, taken 28 days after the second AZD1222 dose. These receptors originate from an adult who received the AZD1222 COVID-19 vaccine. The CDR3 runs from the conserved cysteine through the conserved F or W. A D gene is named only where the DNA matches it firmly. The listing skips clone size in some rows; elsewhere it reads once, few, many or a size class.

TRBV6-5	TRBJ2-7	NA	NA	13	TGTGCCAGCAGTTTAGGCCGAGGGGGCGAGCAGTACTTC	CASSLGRGGEQYF
TRBV28	TRBJ1-1	NA	NA	15	TGTGCCAGCAGTTTGGGAGGACAGTCCTTGGGGGGAGCTTTCTTT	CASSLGGQSLGGAFF
TRBV19	TRBJ2-1	TRBD2	NA	17	TGTGCCAGTAGTAGTACTAGCGGGAGGGACTCCTACAATGAGCAGTTCTTC	CASSSTSGRDSYNEQFF
TRBV4-3	TRBJ1-3	NA	NA	16	TGCGCCAGCAGCCAAGGAGACAGCAGCTCTGGAAACACCATATATTTT	CASSQGDSSSGNTIYF
TRBV7-8	TRBJ1-2	NA	NA	13	TGTGCCAGCAGCTCCGGGGCCCTCTATGGCTACACCTTC	CASSSGALYGYTF
TRBV27	TRBJ2-5	NA	NA	15	TGTGCCAGCAGTTCGATAGAGGGGTTACAAGAGACCCAGTACTTC	CASSSIEGLQETQYF
TRBV6-5	TRBJ1-4	TRBD1	NA	15	TGTGCCAGCAGTCCGGGACAGGGACCAAATGAAAAACTGTTTTTT	CASSPGQGPNEKLFF
TRBV7-2	TRBJ1-1	NA	NA	13	TGTGCCAGCAGCTTACAGGGAGCCACTGAAGCTTTCTTT	CASSLQGATEAFF
TRBV2	TRBJ1-1	NA	NA	13	TGTGCCAGCACGGGGGCCATGAACACTGAAGCTTTCTTT	CASTGAMNTEAFF
TRBV30	TRBJ1-1	NA	NA	13	TGTGCCTGGGCAACGGACGGGAACACTGAAGCTTTCTTT	CAWATDGNTEAFF
TRBV19	TRBJ2-2	NA	NA	13	TGTGCCAGTAGTGGTCAATGGAACGGGGAGCTGTTTTTT	CASSGQWNGELFF
TRBV5-4	TRBJ1-1	NA	NA	12	TGTGCCAGCAGCGGGGGAGGCACTGAAGCTTTCTTT	CASSGGGTEAFF
TRBV19	TRBJ1-6	NA	NA	16	TGTGCCAGTAGTATATCAAGGGAGGCTGCGAGTTCACCCCTCCACTTT	CASSISREAASSPLHF
TRBV5-1	TRBJ1-2	NA	NA	13	TGCGCCAGCAGCAACCGGGACACCTATGGCTACACCTTC	CASSNRDTYGYTF
TRBV9	TRBJ1-1	NA	NA	16	TGTGCCAGCAGCCCTATCCCGGGGGGCCGAAACACTGAAGCTTTCTTT	CASSPIPGGRNTEAFF
TRBV19	TRBJ1-2	NA	NA	12	TGTGCCAGTAGTACGAATAACTATGGCTACACCTTC	CASSTNNYGYTF
TRBV10-3	TRBJ1-1	NA	NA	15	TGTGCCATCGGTAAAACAGGGTATGAGAACACTGAAGCTTTCTTT	CAIGKTGYENTEAFF
TRBV19	TRBJ2-6	NA	NA	18	TGTGCCAGTAGTATAGATCGGGGCCCCTACTCTGGGGCCAACGTCCTGACTTTC	CASSIDRGPYSGANVLTF
TRBV5-1	TRBJ2-1	TRBD1	NA	14	TGCGCCAGCAGCTCGGGACAGGGGCGGGATGAGCAGTTCTTC	CASSSGQGRDEQFF
TRBV25-1	TRBJ2-3	NA	NA	12	TGTGCCAGCAGTGAATCCACAGATACGCAGTATTTT	CASSESTDTQYF
TRBV28	TRBJ1-5	TRBD1	NA	14	TGTGCCAGCAGTTTAATGGCAGGGGGGCAGCCCCAGCATTTT	CASSLMAGGQPQHF
TRBV5-4	TRBJ1-1	NA	NA	15	TGTGCCAGCAGCTTTAGTATAGAGGGGTCCACTGAAGCTTTCTTT	CASSFSIEGSTEAFF
TRBV6-5	TRBJ1-1	TRBD1	NA	16	TGTGCCAGCAGTTATTCGACTGGACAGGGGAACACTGAAGCTTTCTTT	CASSYSTGQGNTEAFF
TRBV7-2	TRBJ2-7	TRBD2	NA	13	TGTGCCAGCAATCCGCGGGGGGCGAGCGAGCAGTACTTC	CASNPRGASEQYF
TRBV9	TRBJ2-1	TRBD2	few	18	TGTGCCAGCAGCGTAGCTGGGGAGGGCTCGCCCTCCTACAATGAGCAGTTCTTC	CASSVAGEGSPSYNEQFF
TRBV11-2	TRBJ1-2	NA	NA	15	TGTGCCAGCAGCTTAATCACATCCTCGATTGGGGGCTACACCTTC	CASSLITSSIGGYTF
TRBV7-9	TRBJ2-5	NA	NA	15	TGTGCCAGCAGCTTAGCCAGGGCACTACAAGAGACCCAGTACTTC	CASSLARALQETQYF
TRBV3-1/TRBV3-2	TRBJ1-2	NA	NA	13	TGTGCCAGCAGTTCCGACAGGCTCTATGGCTACACCTTC	CASSSDRLYGYTF
TRBV28	TRBJ1-2	NA	NA	14	TGTGCCAGCACCAAAGACGGCAGGGTCTATGGCTACACCTTC	CASTKDGRVYGYTF
TRBV6-4	TRBJ2-1	TRBD2	NA	18	TGTGCCAGCAGTGCGTCAGGGTTAGCGGGATGGTCCTACAATGAGCAGTTCTTC	CASSASGLAGWSYNEQFF
TRBV5-1	TRBJ1-2	NA	NA	14	TGCGCCAGCTTCCCGGGTGGGGACAACTATGGCTACACCTTC	CASFPGGDNYGYTF
TRBV24-1	TRBJ1-3	NA	NA	16	TGTGCCACCAGTGACCTCGACAGGAAATCTGGAAACACCATATATTTT	CATSDLDRKSGNTIYF
TRBV28	TRBJ1-6	NA	NA	15	TGTGCCAGCAGTCCTGAAGAGGCATATAATTCACCCCTCCACTTT	CASSPEEAYNSPLHF
TRBV10-3	TRBJ1-5	NA	NA	15	TGTGCCATCAGTGAGTCAACGGGATCTCGTCAGCCCCAGCATTTT	CAISESTGSRQPQHF
TRBV7-8	TRBJ2-3	TRBD2	NA	14	TGTGCCGGTGGGGGGGACCAAAGCACAGATACGCAGTATTTT	CAGGGDQSTDTQYF
TRBV15	TRBJ1-3	NA	NA	8	TGTGCCACCGGAGGGGGAAATTTT	CATGGGNF
TRBV7-2	TRBJ1-3	TRBD1	once	16	TGTGCCAGCAGCTTCTGGACAGGAACTTCTGGAAACACCATATATTTT	CASSFWTGTSGNTIYF
TRBV12-5	TRBJ1-4	NA	NA	14	TGTGCTAGTGGTTTGGCCCAGGGGAATGAAAAACTGTTTTTT	CASGLAQGNEKLFF
TRBV24-1	TRBJ2-2	TRBD1	NA	15	TGTGCCACCAGTGAACGGGACAGTGTCACCGGGGAGCTGTTTTTT	CATSERDSVTGELFF
TRBV7-8	TRBJ1-5	NA	NA	17	TGTGCCAGCAGCACCGAAAGTAGGTTGGGCAGCAATCAGCCCCAGCATTTT	CASSTESRLGSNQPQHF
TRBV25-1	TRBJ1-2	NA	NA	14	TGTGCCAGCAGGGCGTCCGGGACGGGGAATGGCTACACCTTC	CASRASGTGNGYTF
TRBV7-9	TRBJ1-2	NA	NA	12	TGTGCCAGCAGCGACTTACTGTATGGCTACACCTTC	CASSDLLYGYTF
TRBV5-1	TRBJ2-1	NA	once	13	TGCGCCAGCAGCATCGGACTGGCGAATGAGCAGTTCTTC	CASSIGLANEQFF